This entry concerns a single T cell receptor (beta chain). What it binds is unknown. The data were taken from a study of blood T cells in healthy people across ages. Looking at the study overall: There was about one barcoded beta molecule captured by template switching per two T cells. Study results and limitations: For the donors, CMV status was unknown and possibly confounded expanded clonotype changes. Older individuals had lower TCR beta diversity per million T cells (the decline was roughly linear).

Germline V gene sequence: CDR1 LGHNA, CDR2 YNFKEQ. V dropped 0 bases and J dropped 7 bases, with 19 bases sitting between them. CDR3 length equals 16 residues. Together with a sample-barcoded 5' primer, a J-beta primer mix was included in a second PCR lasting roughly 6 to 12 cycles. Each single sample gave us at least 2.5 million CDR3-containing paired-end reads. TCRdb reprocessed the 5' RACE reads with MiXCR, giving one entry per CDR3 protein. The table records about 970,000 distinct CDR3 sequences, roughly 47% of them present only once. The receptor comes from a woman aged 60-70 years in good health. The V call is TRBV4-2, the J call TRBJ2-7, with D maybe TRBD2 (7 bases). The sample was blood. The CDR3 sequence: CASSQDYGGPPTEQYF. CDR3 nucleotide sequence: TGTGCCAGCAGCCAAGATTACGGGGGGCCACCCACTGAGCAGTACTTC.